Given below is one T cell receptor (beta chain) in context. Its antigen is not identified. The CDR3 is made up of 16 amino acids. CDR1 is KGHSH and CDR2 is LQKENI in the germline V gene. V was clipped by 1 base and J by 1 base, with 11 bases between them. Researchers ran the PCR with 60 Vbeta and 13 Jbeta primers. TCRdb's table, derived via immunoSEQ multiplex PCR, lists solely in-frame clones and lacks some. The top ten hold less than 5.5% of the sample, which has 90,000 or so clones, around four fifths seen once. The data were obtained in a study of cytomegalovirus exposure and HLA in healthy donors. Findings and caveats of the study: Among TCR beta chains, those listed as cytomegalovirus-associated numbered some 170. The analysis excluded some indistinguishable V segments, including TRBV6-2 and TRBV6-3.

The specimen sequenced was PBMCs. The chain recombines TRBV18 with TRBJ1-3, with unresolved D. The sequence derives from a male donor in good health and CMV-seropositive. This CDR3 is CASSPQGVRSGNTIYF. The CDR3 DNA is TGTGCCAGCTCACCACAGGGAGTCAGGTCTGGAAACACCATATATTTT.